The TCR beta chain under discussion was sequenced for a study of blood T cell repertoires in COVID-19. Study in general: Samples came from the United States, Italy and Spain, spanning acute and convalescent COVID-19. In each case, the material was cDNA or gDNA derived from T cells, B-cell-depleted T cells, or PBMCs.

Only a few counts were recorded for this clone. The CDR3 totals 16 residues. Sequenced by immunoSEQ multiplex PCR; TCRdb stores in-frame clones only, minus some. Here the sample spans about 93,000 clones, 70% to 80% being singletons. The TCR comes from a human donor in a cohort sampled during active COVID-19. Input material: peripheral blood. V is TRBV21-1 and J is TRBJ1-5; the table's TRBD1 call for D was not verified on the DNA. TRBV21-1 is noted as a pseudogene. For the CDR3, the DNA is TGTGCCAGCCCGACGGTTCGGGACAGGAGAAATCAGCCCCAGCATTTT. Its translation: CASPTVRDRRNQPQHF.